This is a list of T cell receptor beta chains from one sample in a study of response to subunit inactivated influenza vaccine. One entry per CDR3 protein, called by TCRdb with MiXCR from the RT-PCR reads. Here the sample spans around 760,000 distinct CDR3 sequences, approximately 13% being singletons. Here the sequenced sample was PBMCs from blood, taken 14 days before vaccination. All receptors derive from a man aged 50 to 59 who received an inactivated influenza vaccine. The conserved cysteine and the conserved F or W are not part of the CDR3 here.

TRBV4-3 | ASSQLRTEDEGYT
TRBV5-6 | ASGGQNQETQY
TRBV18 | ASSPTIDWQETQY
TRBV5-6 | ASSLGGLGQGYNEQF
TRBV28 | ASSLLGDETQY
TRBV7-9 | ASIKGARDYGYT
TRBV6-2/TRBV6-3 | ASSTLDSSGSHYEQY
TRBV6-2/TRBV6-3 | ASSKIETQY
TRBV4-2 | ASSHLVEKQF
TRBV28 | ASSLLQPTDTQY
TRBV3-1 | ASSQDHGQGVDETQY
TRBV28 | ASSKRGTYEQY
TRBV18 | ASSHKTPGREQPQH
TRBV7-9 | ASSPVPGHKSTEAF
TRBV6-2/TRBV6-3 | ASTRQGGYEQY
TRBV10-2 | AMSTGTDTGELF
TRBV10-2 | ASKDRGYRDTQY
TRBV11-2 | ASSLVQYTRYGANVLT
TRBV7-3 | ASSHIAGEQF
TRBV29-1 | SAEPRQDRGVQGEQF
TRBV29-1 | SVEPGRSTEAF
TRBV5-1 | ASSLDVVNTEAF
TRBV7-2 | ASSLVSAGDTYEQY
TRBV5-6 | ASNRQGLVADTQY
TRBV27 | ASSFAAGGAQPQH
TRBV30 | TWSVVRSGTQY
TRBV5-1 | ASRLNGGDTEAF
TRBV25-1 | ASSFTGGEDGPDTQY
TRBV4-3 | ASSEGRGAGQPQH
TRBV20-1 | SARPRGDTEAF
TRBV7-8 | ASSLGYGPNQPQH
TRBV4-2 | ASSQGSGSYEQY
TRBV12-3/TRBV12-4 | ASSRGSPGGYT
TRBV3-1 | ASSLPFNEQF
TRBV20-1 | SARKANRGDYGYT
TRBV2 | ASRVEGGGAYNEQF
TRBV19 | ASSIKGGYEQY
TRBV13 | ASSLGGGNTEAF
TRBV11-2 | ASSGLGTQNLSGNTIY
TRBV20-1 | SARDLARGAEQY
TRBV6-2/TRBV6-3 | ASSYSTETGYQRYEQY
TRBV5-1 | ASSLLAGAEQY
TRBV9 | ASSNSGRAADTQY
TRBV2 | ASRKGHLSYEQY
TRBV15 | ATSTTGHTIYGYT
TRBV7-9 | ASSLSGTETQY
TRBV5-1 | ASSLAGAENTGELF
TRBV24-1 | ATGGQRSTDTQY
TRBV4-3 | ASSQDQLEDGELF
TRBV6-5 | ASSLGHPATDTQY